This record looks at one T cell receptor (beta chain) sequence and its context. This clone was seen only once. What antigen it recognizes has not been identified. There are no base qualities to consult, and no much larger clone falls within one base. These data belong to a study of shared clonotypes between healthy human individuals (dated by TCRdb to the early 2020s). For the study in its entirety: The cohort comprised a couple of women and three men aged 18 to 49 years. For each donor, CD4 naive and CD4 memory were each run on three plates, CD8 naive on two plates, and CD8 memory on one plate. To increase sequencing depth and limit assay-specific biases, different laboratories used diverse techniques to prepare libraries and sequence TCR repertoires. The study deeply sequenced blood TCR repertoires of roughly five healthy adults to estimate repertoire size and the extent of clonotype sharing between individuals. Between about 0.8 and 8.9 billion PBMCs per donor were obtained by leukapheresis.

Using the deep immunoSEQ assay, TCR CDR3 regions were amplified from genomic DNA by multiplex PCR. For each cell subset, the extracted genomic DNA was distributed evenly across all wells of several immunoSEQ 96-well plates, and each plate served as one replicate. For sorted subsets, 200 to 250 ng of genomic DNA, equivalent to around 31,000 T cell genomes, went into each replicate PCR. Purified libraries were measured with a Qubit 3.0 fluorometer, size-checked on a Bioanalyzer 2100, and measured again with the KAPA Library Quantification kit. A separate single-read 150-cycle Illumina NextSeq 550 flow cell was used to sequence each immunoSEQ 96-well plate. Regarding the original processing steps: Because the immunoSEQ output held only junctional sequences and lacked quality scores, the filtering could not match the filtering applied to full-length reads. Sequences were annotated with PyIR, a Python wrapper for IgBLAST v1.9, using IMGT germline references to assign V/J genes and CDR3. Reads were removed for weak V/J assignments (E-value above 1e-6), missing CDR3, stop codons, out-of-frame junctions, or ambiguous translated residues. V3J clonotypes were defined as sequences sharing an identical inferred V gene, J gene, and CDR3 amino acid sequence. To compute the percentage overlap between repertoires, the number of shared unique clonotypes was divided by the size of the smaller repertoire. Three approaches were used to assess repertoire richness: RTK rarefaction, the Chao1 estimator, and Recon v2.1 estimates of unobserved clonotypes. For all TCRbeta clonotypes obtained by the gDNA method from a handful of donors, generation probabilities were computed with OLGA. TCRdb stores this immuneACCESS table with in-frame sequences only. Part of the clones is absent; in the studies checked, under half of the shortfall reflects unresolved V genes, and no reason is known for the rest. The V and J calls and clone size come from that table; D and trimming were worked out from the DNA. This sample lists 500,000 to 550,000 clones; roughly 95% were detected once. 0.064% of the sample goes to the ten largest clones.

Healthy HIV-negative adults with no recently reported acute infections or vaccinations were included as donors. All donors were Caucasian adults living in Nashville, Tennessee, USA. CD4+ T cells were enriched by magnetic negative selection, after which naive cells were positively selected on CD45RA and the negative fraction was taken as the memory subset. After blood collection by leukapheresis, PBMCs were isolated using Ficoll-Histopaque density gradient centrifugation and then cryopreserved in the vapor phase of liquid nitrogen. Analytical flow cytometry was used to check the purity and quantity of each magnetically sorted T cell population. Genomic DNA was isolated from every sorted fraction and measured by UV absorbance on a Nanodrop 2000c. What the research found in general, with its limitations: Sharing across four donors was observed for approximately 4.6% of naive CD4, over 3% of naive CD8, roughly 2.4% of memory CD4, and about 0.39% of memory CD8 clonotypes. Higher generation probabilities were observed for clonotypes shared by all four sorted-subset donors than for non-shared clonotypes. Based on pairwise subsampling, the degree of clonotype sharing among donors was expected to be affected by sequencing depth. Naive subsets generally had larger estimated clonotype richness than memory subsets. Even with the large sequencing depth, rarefaction of the sorted-subset datasets indicated that sequencing was incomplete. Only blood was sampled, and tissue TCR repertoires likely differ from those in blood. Because the study included a small number of donors, the genetic and exposure-history diversity represented was limited.

Trimming at the junction amounts to 2 bases on V and 1 base on J, and the germline ends lie 8 bases apart. Reading from cysteine to phenylalanine, the CDR3 counts 14 amino acids. The entry retains the CDR3 DNA only, 42 bases that are in frame from base 1. According to the germline V gene, CDR1 reads MDHEN and CDR2 reads SYDVKM. This receptor chain uses TRBV28 and TRBJ1-2, with no confident D gene call. The sequenced sample was naive CD4+ T cells sorted from blood. The cell subset or site label on this specimen signifies: CD45RA+ positively selected. The source of this sequence is a woman under 40 in good health. The CDR3 reads CASSLPSYNYGYTF. The DNA reads TGTGCCAGCAGTTTACCCAGCTATAACTATGGCTACACCTTC.